The clone carrying this TCR beta chain came up a few times. The sample belongs to a study of T cell responses to AZD1222 COVID-19 vaccine. Assay used: immunoSEQ multiplex PCR; TCRdb lists only in-frame clones, some missing. The sample consists of 150,000 to 180,000 clones, roughly 90% of them appearing once. CDR1 SGHDT and CDR2 YYEEEE come from the germline V gene. This CDR3 spans 16 amino acids. V was cut by 4 bases and J by 0 bases, with 13 bases left in between. V and J are TRBV5-6 and TRBJ1-4; possible D gene TRBD1, 6 bases. This clonotype was obtained from an adult in good health. The material sequenced was peripheral blood, taken on day 0 of AZD1222 vaccination. CDR3 sequence (DNA): TGTGCCAGCAGCACGTACCGGACAGCAACTAATGAAAAACTGTTTTTT. As protein: CASSTYRTATNEKLFF. Variable domain in full (rest from reference TRBV5-6 and TRBJ1-4): DAGVTQSPTHLIKTRGQQVTLRCSPKSGHDTVSWYQQALGQGPQFIFQYYEEEERQRGNFPDRFSGHQFPNYSSELNVNALLLGDSALYLCASSTYRTATNEKLFFGSGTQLSVL.